The following is a T cell receptor (beta chain) sequence with its context. The data are from a study of OX40 agonist ivuxolimab in advanced cancers. The CDR3 runs to 15 residues. Germline V gives CDR1 MGHRA, CDR2 YSYEKL. The ends lost 4 bases at V and 4 bases at J; junction bases unmatched: 8. Produced via immunoSEQ multiplex PCR; TCRdb's table is partial and in-frame only. The sample holds tens of thousands of clones; about 90% are singletons and the top ten take 4.1%. The material sequenced was CD4+ or CD8+ T cells sorted from blood, taken in a trial of the OX40 agonist ivuxolimab. This chain links TRBV4-1 with TRBJ2-7; 9 nucleotides agree with TRBD1. The sequence was obtained from an adult with an advanced solid tumor such as melanoma, head and neck, liver or kidney cancer. DNA for the CDR3: TGCGCCAGCAGCCGAGGACAGGGGAGTTCGTACGAGCAGTACTTC. It codes for CASSRGQGSSYEQYF.